One sample yielded the 5 T cell receptor beta chains listed below, sequenced in a study of sequential checkpoint blockade in melanoma. Treatment noted: randomized to nivolumab then ipilimumab (arm A) or the reverse (arm B). The protocol was immunoSEQ multiplex PCR, while the TCRdb copy is restricted to in-frame clones and leaves out a portion. The table includes roughly 7,200 clones, under 30% detected once. The sequenced sample was tumor tissue (inferred from file names), obtained from a patient given nivolumab and ipilimumab in sequence. The receptors derive from a human donor with melanoma.

This clone is medium-sized in the sample. This sequence joins TRBV6-8 and TRBJ1-5; D call uncertain. CDR1 and CDR2 (germline): MNHGY, SAAAGT. There are 14 residues in the CDR3. The germline V and J ends were trimmed by 5 bases and 3 bases, with 11 bases remaining between them. In DNA form, the CDR3 reads TGTGCCAGCAGTACTCAGGACCACAATCAGCCCCAGCATTTT. It encodes CASSTQDHNQPQHF.

This sequence joins TRBV9 and TRBJ1-1; the D gene is possibly TRBD1 (5 bases). The CDR3 is 14 residues long. Germline assignment: CDR1 SGDLS and CDR2 YYNGEE. Trimming cost V 0 bases and J 2 bases, with 8 bases left between them. As DNA, the CDR3 is TGTGCCAGCAGCGTAGTGGGGGGAAACACTGAAGCTTTCTTT. Protein: CASSVVGGNTEAFF.

CDR3 loop: CASSVEGTDTQYF. The CDR3 DNA sequence: TGTGCCAGCAGCGTAGAAGGGACAGATACGCAGTATTTT. The chain couples TRBV9 to TRBJ2-3; D not certain. Between the trimmed V and J ends, which lost 0 bases and 3 bases, there was a span of 5 bases. Germline-derived CDR1 and CDR2 are SGDLS and YYNGEE. The CDR3 spans 13 residues.

This clone was recorded at least ten times. The chain is built from TRBV9 and TRBJ2-7; D is ambiguous. This CDR3 spans 15 amino acids. Trimming stripped 1 base from V and 7 bases from J, with 18 bases between. Germline CDR1 SGDLS, CDR2 YYNGEE. The CDR3 is CASSVRETALGEQYF. For the CDR3, the DNA is TGTGCCAGCAGCGTAAGGGAAACAGCCCTTGGGGAGCAGTACTTC.

This clone was counted between two and nine times. V usage is TRBV4-2 and J usage is TRBJ2-3; D is perhaps TRBD2 (6 bases). The CDR3 contains 15 residues. Germline V gene sequence: CDR1 LGHNA, CDR2 YNFKEQ. Deletions cut 5 bases from V and 2 bases from J, with 14 bases between. The CDR3 protein is CASSLRAGITDTQYF. CDR3 sequence (DNA): TGTGCCAGCAGCTTACGGGCGGGAATCACAGATACGCAGTATTTT.